This T cell receptor beta chain was documented in a study of shared clonotypes between healthy human individuals. The data were produced by immunoSEQ multiplex PCR, yet TCRdb's version contains in-frame clones alone and is incomplete. This sample has some 1 million clones; around 74% occur once, and the top ten carry 1.4% to 1.5%. The CDR3 is 14 residues long. From germline, CDR1 is SQVTM and CDR2 ANQGSEA. V was clipped by 6 bases and J by 2 bases; unmatched bases: 10. The chain has TRBV29-1 and TRBJ2-7, with 7 bases identical to TRBD1. Sequenced: memory CD4+ T cells sorted from blood. The subset denotes: CD45RA-negative fraction. This receptor was identified in a man aged 18-30 years in good health. The CDR3 loop is CSVAGTARAYEQYF. CDR3 nucleotide sequence: TGCAGCGTCGCCGGGACAGCCCGTGCCTACGAGCAGTACTTC.